These T cell receptor beta chains were read from a single sample in a study of shared clonotypes between healthy human individuals. Generated by immunoSEQ multiplex PCR, the TCRdb table keeps only in-frame clones and is missing some. The sample carries around 2.1 million clones, around 93% recorded once. Material for sequencing was naive CD8+ T cells from PBMCs. These receptors originate from a young man in good health. Some clones in this sample may be carry-over from other donors' samples. The CDR3 runs from the conserved cysteine through the conserved F or W. A D gene is named only where the DNA matches it firmly. Clone sizes are given selectively: once, few, many, or a class where the clone is expanded.

TRBV28	.	TRBJ1-4	.	CASSPLGGSNEKLFF	TGTGCCAGCAGTCCCCTGGGAGGGTCTAATGAAAAACTGTTTTTT
TRBV9	once	TRBJ2-3	.	CASSYLPSTDTQYF	TGTGCCAGCAGCTATTTGCCTAGCACAGATACGCAGTATTTT
TRBV29-1	.	TRBJ2-7	TRBD2	CSVWGGSSYEQYF	TGCAGCGTGTGGGGGGGGAGTAGCTACGAGCAGTACTTC
TRBV7-9	.	TRBJ1-1	TRBD1	CASSTRQGRNTEAFF	TGTGCCAGCAGCACCAGACAGGGGCGGAACACTGAAGCTTTCTTT
TRBV15	.	TRBJ2-6	.	CATSSANRVSGANVLTF	TGTGCCACCAGCAGTGCGAACAGGGTATCTGGGGCCAACGTCCTGACTTTC
TRBV4-3	.	TRBJ1-3	.	CASSQDGRAGGNTIYF	TGCGCCAGCAGCCAAGATGGCCGGGCAGGGGGAAACACCATATATTTT
TRBV11-2	.	TRBJ2-7	.	CASSLQQAYEQYF	TGTGCCAGCAGCTTACAACAGGCCTACGAGCAGTACTTC
TRBV27	.	TRBJ2-1	.	CASSPILGVGHNEQFF	TGTGCCAGCAGCCCGATTCTTGGCGTTGGACACAATGAGCAGTTCTTC
TRBV28	.	TRBJ1-4	.	CASSLGAQGRKEKLFF	TGTGCCAGCAGTTTAGGGGCGCAGGGTAGAAAAGAAAAACTGTTTTTT
TRBV5-1	.	TRBJ1-2	TRBD1	CASSLPGGRYGYTF	TGCGCCAGCAGCTTACCAGGGGGCCGCTATGGCTACACCTTC
TRBV7-9	.	TRBJ2-1	.	CASSRSYAEQFF	TGTGCCAGCAGCCGGAGCTATGCTGAGCAGTTCTTC
TRBV9	once	TRBJ1-2	TRBD1	CASSVGAQGGHGYTF	TGTGCCAGCAGCGTAGGGGCACAGGGGGGTCACGGCTACACCTTC
TRBV19	.	TRBJ2-3	TRBD2	CASSPQLAGGLMDTQYF	TGTGCCAGTAGTCCCCAACTAGCGGGAGGGTTAATGGATACGCAGTATTTT
TRBV5-4	.	TRBJ1-1	.	CASSIREMNTEAFF	TGTGCCAGCAGTATTCGGGAAATGAACACTGAAGCTTTCTTT
TRBV7-6	.	TRBJ2-1	.	CASSFSRGLEIGIYEQFF	TGTGCCAGCAGCTTTTCGAGAGGGTTAGAGATCGGAATCTATGAGCAGTTCTTC
TRBV27	.	TRBJ2-1	.	CASSFTPTRVNNEQFF	TGTGCCAGCAGTTTTACCCCGACTCGAGTGAACAATGAGCAGTTCTTC
TRBV2	.	TRBJ2-7	.	CASTRGAASSYEQYF	TGTGCCAGCACCAGAGGTGCAGCGAGCTCCTACGAGCAGTACTTC
TRBV28	once	TRBJ2-3	.	CASSSDSHTDTQYF	TGTGCCAGCAGTTCCGACAGTCACACAGATACGCAGTATTTT
TRBV29-1	.	TRBJ2-3	.	CSVEFRTIGTDTQYF	TGCAGCGTTGAATTTCGAACCATCGGCACAGATACGCAGTATTTT
TRBV15	.	TRBJ2-2	.	CATSGPGTGELFF	TGTGCCACCAGCGGTCCAGGCACCGGGGAGCTGTTTTTT
TRBV27	.	TRBJ2-7	.	CASGTGSPYEQYF	TGTGCCAGCGGAACAGGGTCCCCCTACGAGCAGTACTTC
TRBV4-2	.	TRBJ1-1	.	CASSQFGTGGLRTEAFF	TGTGCCAGCAGCCAATTTGGTACGGGTGGGCTTAGGACTGAAGCTTTCTTT
TRBV7-8	.	TRBJ2-7	.	CASSLMGRVGYEQYF	TGTGCCAGCAGCTTAATGGGCAGGGTGGGGTACGAGCAGTACTTC
TRBV9	.	TRBJ1-5	TRBD1	CASNPTGGVRQPQHF	TGTGCCAGCAACCCGACAGGGGGCGTTCGACAGCCCCAGCATTTT
TRBV6-1	.	TRBJ2-1	.	CASSAEGYNEQFF	TGTGCCAGCAGTGCGGAGGGATACAATGAGCAGTTCTTC
TRBV5-1	.	TRBJ1-1	.	CASSSRGPNTEAFF	TGCGCCAGCAGCTCCCGCGGTCCGAACACTGAAGCTTTCTTT